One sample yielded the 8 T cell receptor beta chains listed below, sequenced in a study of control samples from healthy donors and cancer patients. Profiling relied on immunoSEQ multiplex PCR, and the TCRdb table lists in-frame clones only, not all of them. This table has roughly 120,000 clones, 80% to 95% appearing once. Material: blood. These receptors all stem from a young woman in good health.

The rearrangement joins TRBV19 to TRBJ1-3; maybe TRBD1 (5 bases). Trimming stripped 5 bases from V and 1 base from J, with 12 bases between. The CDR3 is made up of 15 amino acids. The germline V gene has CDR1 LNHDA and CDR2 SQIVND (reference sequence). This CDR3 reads CASSSGDASGNTIYF. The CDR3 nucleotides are TGTGCCAGTAGTTCCGGGGACGCATCTGGAAACACCATATATTTT.

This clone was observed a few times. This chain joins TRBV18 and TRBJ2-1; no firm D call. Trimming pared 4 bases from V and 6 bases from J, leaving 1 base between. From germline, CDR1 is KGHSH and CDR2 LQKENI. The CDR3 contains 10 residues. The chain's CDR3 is CASSLNEQFF. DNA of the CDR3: TGTGCCAGCTCACTCAATGAGCAGTTCTTC.

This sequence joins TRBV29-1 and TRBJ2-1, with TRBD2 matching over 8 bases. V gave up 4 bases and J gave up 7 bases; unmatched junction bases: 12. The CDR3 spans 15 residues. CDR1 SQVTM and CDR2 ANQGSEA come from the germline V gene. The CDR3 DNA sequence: TGCAGCGTTGGTACCGGGACTAGTCGGGCTAATGAGCAGTTCTTC. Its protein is CSVGTGTSRANEQFF.

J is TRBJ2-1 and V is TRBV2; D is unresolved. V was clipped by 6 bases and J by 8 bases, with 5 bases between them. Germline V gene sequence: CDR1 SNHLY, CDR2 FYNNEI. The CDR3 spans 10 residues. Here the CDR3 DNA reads TGTGCCAGCAGCCGACATGAGCAGTTCTTC. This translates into CASSRHEQFF.

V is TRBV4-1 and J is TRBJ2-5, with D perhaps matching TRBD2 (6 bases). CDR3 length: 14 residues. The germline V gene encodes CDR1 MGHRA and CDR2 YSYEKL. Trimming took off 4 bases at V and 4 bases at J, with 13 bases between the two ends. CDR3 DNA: TGCGCCAGCAGCCGAGTGGAGGGCTCAGAGACCCAGTACTTC. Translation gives CASSRVEGSETQYF.

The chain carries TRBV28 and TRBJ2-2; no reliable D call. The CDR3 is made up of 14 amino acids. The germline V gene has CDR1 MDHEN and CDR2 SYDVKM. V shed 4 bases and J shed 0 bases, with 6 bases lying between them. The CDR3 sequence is CASSSGTNTGELFF. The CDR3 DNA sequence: TGTGCCAGCAGTTCTGGGACGAACACCGGGGAGCTGTTTTTT.

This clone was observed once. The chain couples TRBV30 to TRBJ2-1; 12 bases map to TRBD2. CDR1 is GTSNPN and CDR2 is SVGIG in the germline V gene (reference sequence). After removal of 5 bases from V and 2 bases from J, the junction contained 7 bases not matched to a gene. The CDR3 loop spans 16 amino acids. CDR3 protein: CAWRTSGTLAYNEQFF. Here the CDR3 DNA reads TGTGCCTGGCGGACTAGCGGGACGCTGGCCTACAATGAGCAGTTCTTC.

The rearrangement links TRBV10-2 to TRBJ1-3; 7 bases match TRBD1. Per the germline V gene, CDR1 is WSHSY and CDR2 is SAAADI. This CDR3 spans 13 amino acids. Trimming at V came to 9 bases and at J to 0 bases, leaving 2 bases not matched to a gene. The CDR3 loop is CASRQGSGNTIYF. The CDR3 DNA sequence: TGCGCCAGTAGACAGGGCTCTGGAAACACCATATATTTT.